Following are 3 T cell receptor beta chains from one sample sequenced in a study of beta chain features in type 1 diabetes. Their antigens remain unidentified. All of the isolated RNA was reverse transcribed, so expressed TCRB transcripts were sequenced. Method: immunoSEQ multiplex PCR; TCRdb's copy keeps in-frame clones and lacks some. The sample has a few hundred thousand clones, more than 15% seen once; the top ten hold approximately 0.086%. Study-level findings and limits: Shorter TCRB CDR3s, moderately but significantly so, were found in Type 1 diabetes patients in all four CD4+ subsets.

The sample consisted of naive CD4+ T cells from blood. Every receptor here comes from a man aged 25-45 years with type 1 diabetes.

This rearrangement joins TRBV15 to TRBJ2-1; either TRBD1 or TRBD2 may supply D (5 bases each). CDR3 length equals 16 residues. Trimming took 7 bases from V and 0 from J, leaving 16 bases between them. Germline V gene data show CDR1 as LNHNV and CDR2 as YYDKDF (reference sequence). CDR3 nucleotide sequence: TGTGCCACCAAGGGGCGGCAAGGGAGCTCCTACAATGAGCAGTTCTTC. This gives the protein CATKGRQGSSYNEQFF.

The chain recombines TRBV10-2 with TRBJ2-5; 7 bases map to TRBD2. V trimming: 4 bases; J trimming: 3 bases; junction bases outside the gene matches: 2. Per the germline V gene, CDR1 is WSHSY and CDR2 is SAAADI. The CDR3 loop spans 13 amino acids. CDR3: CASSATSEETQYF. For the CDR3, the DNA is TGCGCCAGCAGTGCCACTAGCGAAGAGACCCAGTACTTC.

This clone occurred a few times. The CDR3 sequence is CASSAQGAFVGELFF. The CDR3 bases are TGTGCCAGCAGCGCTCAGGGGGCGTTCGTAGGGGAGCTGTTTTTT. This chain connects TRBV9 to TRBJ2-2; 8 bases agree with TRBD1. The J segment lost 8 bases and the V segment lost 3 bases, leaving 9 bases of the junction unmatched. The CDR3 sequence is 15 residues long. Germline values: CDR1 SGDLS, CDR2 YYNGEE.